This T cell receptor (beta chain) was sequenced during a study of radiation and T cells in renal cell carcinoma. Germline lookup yields CDR1 ENHRY and CDR2 SYGVKD. V was pared by 5 bases and J by 5 bases, with 18 bases between. This CDR3 region has 16 residues. Stated time point: blood 4 weeks post-SBRT, at nephrectomy. Treatment noted: 15 Gy SBRT to primary tumor, nephrectomy 4 weeks later. This renal cell carcinoma was of the clear cell type. Generated by immunoSEQ multiplex PCR, the TCRdb table keeps only in-frame clones and is missing some. The sample holds 80,000 or so clones, about 88% seen once.

The chain carries TRBV10-3 and TRBJ2-2, with D possibly TRBD1 on 6 matching bases. The specimen was blood, collected from a patient whose treatment included radiotherapy and nephrectomy. The sequence came from a woman aged 70-85 years with renal cell carcinoma. The CDR3 is CAISHQGSVQTGELFF. CDR3 coding DNA: TGTGCCATCAGTCACCAGGGGTCGGTGCAAACCGGGGAGCTGTTTTTT.